This T cell receptor (beta chain) emerged from a study of identical twins. Study observations and caveats: Memory repertoires lacked the insertion deficit that abundant cord blood beta clonotypes showed. Invariant cells of the MAIT and iNKT types might have partly distorted the zero-insertion analyses. Excess low generation probability was seen in twin-shared out-of-frame alpha sequences.

This clonotype was observed once. The target antigen is unknown. TCRdb itself ran the 5' RACE reads through MiXCR, one entry per CDR3 protein. The sample has 1.5 million to 2 million distinct CDR3 sequences; about 32% are singletons. Every donor was a healthy Caucasian. CDR3 length: 14 residues. Trimming stripped 0 bases from V and 12 bases from J, with 15 bases between. CDR1 and CDR2 from the germline V gene are MNHNS and SASEGT. This chain joins TRBV6-1 and TRBJ2-4; weak D call: TRBD2 (5 bases). The source is a newborn girl in good health. The material sequenced was cord blood. CDR3 protein: CASSEAGRGSSQYF. CDR3 in DNA: TGTGCCAGCAGTGAAGCGGGCAGAGGGTCCTCTCAGTACTTC.